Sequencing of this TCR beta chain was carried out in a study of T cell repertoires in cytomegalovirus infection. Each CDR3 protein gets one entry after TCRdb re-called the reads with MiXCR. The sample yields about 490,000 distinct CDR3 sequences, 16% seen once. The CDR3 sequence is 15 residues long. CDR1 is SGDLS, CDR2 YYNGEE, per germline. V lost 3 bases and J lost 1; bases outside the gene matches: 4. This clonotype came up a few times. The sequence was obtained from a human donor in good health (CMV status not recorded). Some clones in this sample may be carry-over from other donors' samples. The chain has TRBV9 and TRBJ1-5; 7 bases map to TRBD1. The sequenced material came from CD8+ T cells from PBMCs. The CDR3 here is CASSAGTASNQPQHF. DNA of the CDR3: TGTGCCAGCAGCGCAGGGACAGCGAGCAATCAGCCCCAGCATTTT.